A selection of T cell receptor beta chains follows, all from one sample in a study of blood T cells in healthy people across ages. TCRdb reanalysed the 5' RACE reads using MiXCR and keeps one entry per CDR3 protein. The sample comprises about 970,000 distinct CDR3 sequences, roughly 50% of which are singletons, and around a fifth rests with the top ten. Sequenced sample: blood. The receptor source for this set is a woman aged 55-70 years in good health. The CDR3 runs from the conserved cysteine through the conserved F or W. The order of the fields is J gene, V gene, CDR3 protein.

j_gene: TRBJ2-3; v_gene: TRBV18; CDR3aa: CASSPDRDSLTDTQYF
j_gene: TRBJ2-5; v_gene: TRBV6-2/TRBV6-3; CDR3aa: CASSYVGAGGETQYF
j_gene: TRBJ2-5; v_gene: TRBV27; CDR3aa: CASKSGLAVQETQYF
j_gene: TRBJ2-3; v_gene: TRBV4-1; CDR3aa: CASSQDLWGTGTTDTQYF
j_gene: TRBJ2-5; v_gene: TRBV20-1; CDR3aa: CSAEEWGHRIYEQYF
j_gene: TRBJ1-1; v_gene: TRBV7-8; CDR3aa: CASKLTGNTEAFF
j_gene: TRBJ2-7; v_gene: TRBV27; CDR3aa: CASPFYEQYF
j_gene: TRBJ2-1; v_gene: TRBV20-1; CDR3aa: CSARDPRARYNEQFF
j_gene: TRBJ2-1; v_gene: TRBV7-2; CDR3aa: CASSKQADSYNEQFF
j_gene: TRBJ2-7; v_gene: TRBV18; CDR3aa: CASSQLQGATNEQYF
j_gene: TRBJ1-1; v_gene: TRBV6-6; CDR3aa: CASSYGETAPIEAFF
j_gene: TRBJ2-3; v_gene: TRBV6-2/TRBV6-3; CDR3aa: CASSYSRVSTDTQYF
j_gene: TRBJ1-2; v_gene: TRBV7-6; CDR3aa: CASSLAGTRGYTF
j_gene: TRBJ2-2; v_gene: TRBV7-2; CDR3aa: CASSLGAGELFF
j_gene: TRBJ1-2; v_gene: TRBV7-2; CDR3aa: CAGGQAFAYGYTF
j_gene: TRBJ2-7; v_gene: TRBV14; CDR3aa: CASSRSQLTEQYF
j_gene: TRBJ2-1; v_gene: TRBV20-1; CDR3aa: CSARDWAGVYNEQFF
j_gene: NA; v_gene: TRBV6-2/TRBV6-3; CDR3aa: CASSSGTGLNYEQYF
j_gene: TRBJ2-7; v_gene: TRBV4-1; CDR3aa: CASSQSPSGLYEQYF
j_gene: TRBJ2-3; v_gene: TRBV20-1; CDR3aa: CSASTLVGTSTDTQYF
j_gene: TRBJ1-4; v_gene: TRBV6-6; CDR3aa: CASGGANFEKLFF
j_gene: NA; v_gene: TRBV20-1; CDR3aa: CGASSRDRIPDEQYF
j_gene: TRBJ2-3; v_gene: TRBV20-1; CDR3aa: CSVKRGDTQYF
j_gene: TRBJ2-4; v_gene: TRBV12-3/TRBV12-4; CDR3aa: CASSFSAGPKNIQYF
j_gene: NA; v_gene: TRBV28; CDR3aa: CASSLYGSRGGETQYF
j_gene: TRBJ2-6; v_gene: TRBV18; CDR3aa: CASSLRTGEANVLTF
j_gene: TRBJ1-2; v_gene: TRBV12-3/TRBV12-4; CDR3aa: CASSVTVVYGYTF
j_gene: TRBJ1-4; v_gene: TRBV7-6; CDR3aa: CASSPRHNEKLFF
j_gene: TRBJ2-6; v_gene: TRBV7-7; CDR3aa: CASSLTETNVLTF
j_gene: TRBJ2-2; v_gene: TRBV14; CDR3aa: CASSNLGELFF
j_gene: TRBJ1-2; v_gene: TRBV4-2; CDR3aa: CASSQDPTGNYGYTF
j_gene: TRBJ1-5; v_gene: TRBV20-1; CDR3aa: CSAPPSGVINQPQHF
j_gene: TRBJ2-5; v_gene: TRBV28; CDR3aa: CASRTLIRDGREETQYF
j_gene: TRBJ2-7; v_gene: TRBV4-1; CDR3aa: CASSHLTDYEQYF
j_gene: TRBJ1-2; v_gene: TRBV29-1; CDR3aa: CSVEDTLRIPYGYTF
j_gene: TRBJ2-5; v_gene: TRBV2; CDR3aa: CASSGLAGGGNEQYF
j_gene: TRBJ2-7; v_gene: TRBV4-1; CDR3aa: CASSGGDGSYEQYF
j_gene: TRBJ2-5; v_gene: TRBV10-3; CDR3aa: CAISASTEETQYF
j_gene: NA; v_gene: TRBV2; CDR3aa: CASSDVGRVGETQYF
j_gene: TRBJ2-1; v_gene: TRBV12-3/TRBV12-4; CDR3aa: CASSRTSGSGSYNEQFF
j_gene: TRBJ2-6; v_gene: TRBV6-2/TRBV6-3; CDR3aa: CASMEFSSGANVLTF
j_gene: TRBJ2-7; v_gene: TRBV4-2; CDR3aa: CASSQDPGKSYEQYF
j_gene: TRBJ2-7; v_gene: TRBV29-1; CDR3aa: CSVGERHSYEQYF
j_gene: TRBJ2-7; v_gene: TRBV6-5; CDR3aa: CASTPDTGYEQYF
j_gene: TRBJ2-7; v_gene: TRBV20-1; CDR3aa: CSARQGNSYEQYF
j_gene: TRBJ1-2; v_gene: TRBV6-4; CDR3aa: CASSGQGDGYTF